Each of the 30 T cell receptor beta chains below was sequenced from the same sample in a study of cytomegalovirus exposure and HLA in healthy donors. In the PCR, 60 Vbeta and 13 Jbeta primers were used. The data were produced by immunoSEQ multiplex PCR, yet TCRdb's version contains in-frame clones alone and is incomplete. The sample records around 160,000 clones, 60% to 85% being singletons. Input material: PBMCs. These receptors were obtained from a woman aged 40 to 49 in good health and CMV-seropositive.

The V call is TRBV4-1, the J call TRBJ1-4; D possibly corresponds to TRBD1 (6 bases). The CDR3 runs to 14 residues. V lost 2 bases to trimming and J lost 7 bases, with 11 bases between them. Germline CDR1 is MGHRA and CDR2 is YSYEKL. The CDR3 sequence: CASSQRVQGEKLFF. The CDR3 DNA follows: TGCGCCAGCAGCCAACGCGTACAGGGTGAAAAACTGTTTTTT.

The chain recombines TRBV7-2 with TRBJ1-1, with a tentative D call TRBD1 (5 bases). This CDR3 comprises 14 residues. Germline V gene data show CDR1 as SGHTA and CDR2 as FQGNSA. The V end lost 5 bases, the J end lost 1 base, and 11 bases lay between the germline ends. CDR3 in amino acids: CASSTGLENTEAFF. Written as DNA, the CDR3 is TGTGCCAGCAGCACAGGCTTAGAGAACACTGAAGCTTTCTTT.

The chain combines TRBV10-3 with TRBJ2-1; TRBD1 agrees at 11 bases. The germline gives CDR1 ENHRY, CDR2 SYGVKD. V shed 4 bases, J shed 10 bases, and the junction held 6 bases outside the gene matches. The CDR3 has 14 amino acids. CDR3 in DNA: TGTGCCATCAGTGCTAGGACAGGGGGCGGAGAGCAGTTCTTC. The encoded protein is CAISARTGGGEQFF.

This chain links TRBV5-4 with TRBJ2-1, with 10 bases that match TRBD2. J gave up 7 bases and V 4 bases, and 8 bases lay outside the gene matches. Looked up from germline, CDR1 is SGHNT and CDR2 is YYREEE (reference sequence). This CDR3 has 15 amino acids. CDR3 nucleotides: TGTGCCAGCAGCCGCCCACTAGCGGGGCTAAATGAGCAGTTCTTC. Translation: CASSRPLAGLNEQFF.

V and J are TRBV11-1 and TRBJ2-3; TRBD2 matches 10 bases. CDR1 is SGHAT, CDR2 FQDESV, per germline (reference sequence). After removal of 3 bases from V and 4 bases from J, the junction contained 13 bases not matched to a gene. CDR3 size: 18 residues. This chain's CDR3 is CASSFGSRVAGGSDTQYF. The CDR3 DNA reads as TGTGCCAGCAGCTTTGGGTCTCGAGTAGCGGGGGGCTCAGATACGCAGTATTTT.

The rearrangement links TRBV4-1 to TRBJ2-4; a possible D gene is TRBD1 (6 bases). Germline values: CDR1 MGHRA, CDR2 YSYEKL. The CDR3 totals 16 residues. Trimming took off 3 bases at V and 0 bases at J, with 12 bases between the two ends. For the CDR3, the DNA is TGCGCCAGCAGCCACGGACAGTTACTAGCCAAAAACATTCAGTACTTC. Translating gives CASSHGQLLAKNIQYF.

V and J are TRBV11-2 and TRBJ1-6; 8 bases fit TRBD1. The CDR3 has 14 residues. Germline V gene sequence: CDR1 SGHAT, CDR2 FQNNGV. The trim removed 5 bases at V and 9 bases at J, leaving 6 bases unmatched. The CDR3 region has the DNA TGTGCCAGCAGCCTCCAGGGGGCCGGTTCACCCCTCCACTTT. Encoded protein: CASSLQGAGSPLHF.

CDR3 sequence: CASTFGSGNTIYF. The CDR3 nucleotides read TGTGCCAGCACATTCGGGTCAGGAAACACCATATATTTT. The chain couples TRBV9 to TRBJ1-3; D uncertain. With 6 bases removed from V and 4 bases from J, the gap between germline ends came to 11 bases. The germline V gene has CDR1 SGDLS and CDR2 YYNGEE. The CDR3 extends over 13 amino acids.

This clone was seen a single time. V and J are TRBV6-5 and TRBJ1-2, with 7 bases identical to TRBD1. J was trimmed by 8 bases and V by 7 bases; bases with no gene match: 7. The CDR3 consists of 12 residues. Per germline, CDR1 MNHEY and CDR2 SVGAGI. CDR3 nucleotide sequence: TGTGCCAGCACCATGACAGGGTGCGGCTACACCTTC. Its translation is CASTMTGCGYTF.

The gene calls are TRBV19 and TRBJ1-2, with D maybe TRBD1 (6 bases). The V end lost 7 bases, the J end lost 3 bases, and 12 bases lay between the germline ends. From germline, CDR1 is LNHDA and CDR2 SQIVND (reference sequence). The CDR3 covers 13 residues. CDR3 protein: CASNTDRYYGYTF. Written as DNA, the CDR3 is TGTGCCAGTAATACGGACAGATACTATGGCTACACCTTC.

The DNA for the CDR3 is TGCGCCAGCAGCGAACCCGGTAACCCGAGGAGGGAGCTGTTTTTT. Translation gives CASSEPGNPRRELFF. The chain uses TRBV4-1 and TRBJ2-2; no firm D call. Germline CDR1 is MGHRA and CDR2 is YSYEKL. This CDR3 is built from 15 residues. Trimming removed 5 bases from V and 9 bases from J, with 19 bases in between.

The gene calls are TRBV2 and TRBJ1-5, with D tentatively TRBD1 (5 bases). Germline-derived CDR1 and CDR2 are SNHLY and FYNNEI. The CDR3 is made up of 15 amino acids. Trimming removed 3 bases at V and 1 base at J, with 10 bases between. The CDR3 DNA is TGTGCCAGCAGTGAGCAGGGTATGAGCAATCAGCCCCAGCATTTT. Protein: CASSEQGMSNQPQHF.

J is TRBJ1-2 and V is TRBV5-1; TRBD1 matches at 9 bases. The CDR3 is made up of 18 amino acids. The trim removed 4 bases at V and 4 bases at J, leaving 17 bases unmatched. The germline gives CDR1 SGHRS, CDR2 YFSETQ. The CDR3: CASSGGQGPDVVSYGYTF. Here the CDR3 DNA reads TGCGCCAGCAGCGGCGGACAGGGGCCCGATGTGGTCTCCTATGGCTACACCTTC.

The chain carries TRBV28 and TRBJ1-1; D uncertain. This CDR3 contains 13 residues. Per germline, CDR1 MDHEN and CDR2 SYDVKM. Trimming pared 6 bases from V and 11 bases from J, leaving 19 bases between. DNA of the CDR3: TGTGCCAGCAGCCTCGTCGCAGGTCGAGTGGCTTTCTTT. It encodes CASSLVAGRVAFF.

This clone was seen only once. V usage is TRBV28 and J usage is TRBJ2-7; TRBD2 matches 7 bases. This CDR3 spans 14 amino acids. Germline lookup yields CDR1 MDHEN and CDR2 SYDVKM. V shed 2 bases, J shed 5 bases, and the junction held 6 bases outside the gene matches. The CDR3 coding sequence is TGTGCCAGCAGTTTAACATGGGGGGGACACGAGCAGTACTTC. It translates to CASSLTWGGHEQYF. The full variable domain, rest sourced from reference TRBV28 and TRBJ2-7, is DVKVTQSSRYLVKRTGEKVFLECVQDMDHENMFWYRQDPGLGLRLIYFSYDVKMKEKGDIPEGYSVSREKKERFSLILESASTNQTSMYLCASSLTWGGHEQYFGPGTRLTVT.

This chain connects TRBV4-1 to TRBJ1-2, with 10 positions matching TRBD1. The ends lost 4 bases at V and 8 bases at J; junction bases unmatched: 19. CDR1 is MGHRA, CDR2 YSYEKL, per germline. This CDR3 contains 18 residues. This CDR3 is CASSPDSIGTGELNGYTF. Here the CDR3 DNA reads TGCGCCAGCAGCCCCGACTCCATAGGGACAGGGGAGCTAAACGGCTACACCTTC.

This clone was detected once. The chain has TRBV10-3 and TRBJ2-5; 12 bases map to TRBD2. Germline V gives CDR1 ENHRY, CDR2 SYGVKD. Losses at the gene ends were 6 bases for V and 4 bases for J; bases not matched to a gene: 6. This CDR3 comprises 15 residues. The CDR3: CAISASGGAGETQYF. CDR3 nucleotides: TGTGCCATCAGCGCTAGCGGGGGGGCCGGAGAGACCCAGTACTTC.

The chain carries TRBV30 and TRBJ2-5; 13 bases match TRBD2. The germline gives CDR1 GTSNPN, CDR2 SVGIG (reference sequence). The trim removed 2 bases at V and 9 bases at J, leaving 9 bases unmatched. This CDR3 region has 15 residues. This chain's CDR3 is CAWSTTALAGGAQYF. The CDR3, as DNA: TGTGCCTGGAGTACGACGGCACTAGCGGGGGGGGCCCAGTACTTC.

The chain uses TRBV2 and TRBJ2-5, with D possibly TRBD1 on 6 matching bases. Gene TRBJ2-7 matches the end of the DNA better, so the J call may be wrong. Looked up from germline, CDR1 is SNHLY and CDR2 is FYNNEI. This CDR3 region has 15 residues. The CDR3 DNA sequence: TGTGCCACCAGGGAGTGGGGGCTCGGCTCCTACGAGCAGTACTTC. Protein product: CATREWGLGSYEQYF.

The CDR3 coding sequence is TGTGCCAGCAGTGAGATGCAGGGCTACACCTTC. It encodes CASSEMQGYTF. The chain carries TRBV25-1 and TRBJ1-2, with D unclear. V gave up 3 bases and J gave up 8 bases, with 7 bases separating them. The germline V gene encodes CDR1 MGHDK and CDR2 SYGVNS. The CDR3 covers 11 residues.

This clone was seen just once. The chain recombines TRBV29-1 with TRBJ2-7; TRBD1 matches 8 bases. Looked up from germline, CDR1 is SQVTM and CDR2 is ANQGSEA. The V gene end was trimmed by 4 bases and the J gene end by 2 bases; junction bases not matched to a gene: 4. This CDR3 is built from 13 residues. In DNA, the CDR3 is TGCAGCGTTGTGACAGGGGAGGCCTACGAGCAGTACTTC. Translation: CSVVTGEAYEQYF.

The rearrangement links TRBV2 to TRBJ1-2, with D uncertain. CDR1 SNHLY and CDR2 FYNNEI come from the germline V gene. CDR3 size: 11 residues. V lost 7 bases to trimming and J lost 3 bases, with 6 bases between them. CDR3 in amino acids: CASTEDYGYTF. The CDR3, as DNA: TGTGCCAGCACCGAGGACTATGGCTACACCTTC.

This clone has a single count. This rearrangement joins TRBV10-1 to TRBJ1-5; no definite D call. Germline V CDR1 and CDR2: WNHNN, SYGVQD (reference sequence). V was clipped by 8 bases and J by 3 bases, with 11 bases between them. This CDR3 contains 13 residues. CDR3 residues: CASPRRDNQPQHF. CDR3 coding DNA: TGCGCCAGCCCTAGACGGGACAATCAGCCCCAGCATTTT.

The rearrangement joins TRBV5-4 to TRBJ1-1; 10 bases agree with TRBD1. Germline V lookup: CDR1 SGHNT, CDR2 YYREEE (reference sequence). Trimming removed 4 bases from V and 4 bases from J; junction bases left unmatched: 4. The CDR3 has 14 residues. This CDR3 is CASSTGQGFTEAFF. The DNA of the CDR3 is TGTGCCAGCAGCACGGGACAGGGGTTCACTGAAGCTTTCTTT.

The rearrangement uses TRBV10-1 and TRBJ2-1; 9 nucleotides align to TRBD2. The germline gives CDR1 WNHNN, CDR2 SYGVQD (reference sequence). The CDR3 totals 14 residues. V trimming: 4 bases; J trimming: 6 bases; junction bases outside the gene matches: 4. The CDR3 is CASSGGGAFNEQFF. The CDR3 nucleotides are TGCGCCAGCAGTGGCGGGGGGGCTTTCAATGAGCAGTTCTTC.

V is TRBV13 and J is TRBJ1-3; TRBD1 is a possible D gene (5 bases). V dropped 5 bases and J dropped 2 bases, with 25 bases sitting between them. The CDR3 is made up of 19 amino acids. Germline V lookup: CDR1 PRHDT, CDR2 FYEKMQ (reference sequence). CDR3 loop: CASSPRGGKGTLPGNTIYF. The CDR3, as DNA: TGTGCCAGCAGCCCCCGGGGGGGTAAGGGGACCCTGCCTGGAAACACCATATATTTT.

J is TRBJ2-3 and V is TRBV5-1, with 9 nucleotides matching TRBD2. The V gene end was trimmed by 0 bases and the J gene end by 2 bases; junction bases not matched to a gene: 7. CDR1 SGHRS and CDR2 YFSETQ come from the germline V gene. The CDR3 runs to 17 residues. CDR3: CASSLAQAGGITDTQYF. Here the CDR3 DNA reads TGCGCCAGCAGCTTGGCTCAAGCGGGGGGAATCACAGATACGCAGTATTTT.

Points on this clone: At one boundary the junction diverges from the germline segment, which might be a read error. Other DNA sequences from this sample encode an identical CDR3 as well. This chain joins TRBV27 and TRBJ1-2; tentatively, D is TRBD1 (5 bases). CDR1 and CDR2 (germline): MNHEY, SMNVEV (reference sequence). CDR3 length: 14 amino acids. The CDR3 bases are TGTGCCAGCAGTTTAGGGGGGATTGGCTATGGCTACACTTTC. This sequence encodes CASSLGGIGYGYTF.

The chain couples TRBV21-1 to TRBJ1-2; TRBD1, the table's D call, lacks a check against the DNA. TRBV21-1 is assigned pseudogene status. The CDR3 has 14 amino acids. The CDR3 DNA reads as TGTGCCAGCAGCTATTGGACAGGGGGTTATGGCTACACCTTC. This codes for CASSYWTGGYGYTF.

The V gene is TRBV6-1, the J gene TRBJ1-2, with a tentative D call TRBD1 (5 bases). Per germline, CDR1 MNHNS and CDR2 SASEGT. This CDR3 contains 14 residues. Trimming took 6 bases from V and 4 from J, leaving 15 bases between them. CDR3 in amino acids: CASRSGLIPYGYTF. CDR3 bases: TGTGCCAGCAGGTCAGGGTTGATCCCCTATGGCTACACCTTC.